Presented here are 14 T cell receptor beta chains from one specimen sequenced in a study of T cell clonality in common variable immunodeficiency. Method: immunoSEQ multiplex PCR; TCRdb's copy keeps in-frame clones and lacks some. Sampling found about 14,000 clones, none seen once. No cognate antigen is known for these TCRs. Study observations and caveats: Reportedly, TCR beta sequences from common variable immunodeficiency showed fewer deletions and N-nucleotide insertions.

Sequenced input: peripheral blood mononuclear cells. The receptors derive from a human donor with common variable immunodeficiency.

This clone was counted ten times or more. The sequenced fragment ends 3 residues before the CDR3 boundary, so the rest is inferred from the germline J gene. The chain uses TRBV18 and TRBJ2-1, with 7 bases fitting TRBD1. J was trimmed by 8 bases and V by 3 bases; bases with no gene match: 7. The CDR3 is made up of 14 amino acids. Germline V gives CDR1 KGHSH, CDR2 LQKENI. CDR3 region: CASSPTGVRDEQFF. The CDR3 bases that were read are TGTGCCAGCTCACCCACAGGGGTTCGGGATGAG.

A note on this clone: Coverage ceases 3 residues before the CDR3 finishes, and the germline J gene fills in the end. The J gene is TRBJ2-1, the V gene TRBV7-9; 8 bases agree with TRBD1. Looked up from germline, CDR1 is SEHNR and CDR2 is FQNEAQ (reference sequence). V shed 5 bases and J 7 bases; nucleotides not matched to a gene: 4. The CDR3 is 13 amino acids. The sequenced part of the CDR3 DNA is TGTGCCAGCAGCCCAGGGGGCTTGAATGAG. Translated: CASSPGGLNE. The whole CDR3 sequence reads CASSPGGLNEQFF.

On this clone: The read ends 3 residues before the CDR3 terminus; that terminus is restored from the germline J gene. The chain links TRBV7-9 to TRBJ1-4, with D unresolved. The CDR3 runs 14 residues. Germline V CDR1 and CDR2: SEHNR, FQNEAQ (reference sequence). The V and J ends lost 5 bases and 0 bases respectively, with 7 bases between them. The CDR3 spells CASSLRSTNEKLFF. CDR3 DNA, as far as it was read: TGTGCCAGCAGCCTCAGGTCAACTAATGAAAAA.

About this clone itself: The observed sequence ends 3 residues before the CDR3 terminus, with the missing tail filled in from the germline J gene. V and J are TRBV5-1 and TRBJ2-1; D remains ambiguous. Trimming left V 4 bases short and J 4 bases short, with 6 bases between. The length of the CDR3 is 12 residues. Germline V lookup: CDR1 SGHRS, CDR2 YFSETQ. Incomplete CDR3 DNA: TGCGCCAGCAGCCTTAATTACAATGAG. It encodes CASSLNYNE. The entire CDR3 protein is CASSLNYNEQFF.

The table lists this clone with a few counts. The part of the CDR3 DNA that was read is TGTGCCAGCCAGGGAGGGTCAACCTACGAG. This gives the protein CASQGGSTYE. The complete CDR3 protein is CASQGGSTYEQYF. The chain links TRBV7-9 to TRBJ2-7; 7 bases are shared with TRBD2. The read finishes 3 residues shy of the CDR3 end, and the germline J gene is used to complete it. Germline V gives CDR1 SEHNR, CDR2 FQNEAQ (reference sequence). Losses at the gene ends were 8 bases for V and 2 bases for J; bases not matched to a gene: 6. This CDR3 is 13 amino acids long.

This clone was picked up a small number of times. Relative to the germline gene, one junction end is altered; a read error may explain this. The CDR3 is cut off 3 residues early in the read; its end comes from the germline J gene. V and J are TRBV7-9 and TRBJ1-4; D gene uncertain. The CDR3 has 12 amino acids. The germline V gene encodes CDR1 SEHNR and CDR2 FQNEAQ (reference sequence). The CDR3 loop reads CSSSLIHEKLFF. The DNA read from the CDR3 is TGTTCCAGCAGCCTAATCCATGAAAAA.

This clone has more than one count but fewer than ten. CDR3 residues: CASSGQNNSPLHF. CDR3 DNA (partial): TGTGCCAGCAGCGGACAGAATAATTCACCC. The rearrangement links TRBV7-9 to TRBJ1-6; D possibly corresponds to TRBD1 (6 bases). The CDR3 end falls 3 residues outside the read, so it is completed with the germline J gene. Trimming cost V 5 bases and J 5 bases, with 7 bases left between them. Germline CDR1 SEHNR, CDR2 FQNEAQ (reference sequence). This CDR3 contains 13 residues.

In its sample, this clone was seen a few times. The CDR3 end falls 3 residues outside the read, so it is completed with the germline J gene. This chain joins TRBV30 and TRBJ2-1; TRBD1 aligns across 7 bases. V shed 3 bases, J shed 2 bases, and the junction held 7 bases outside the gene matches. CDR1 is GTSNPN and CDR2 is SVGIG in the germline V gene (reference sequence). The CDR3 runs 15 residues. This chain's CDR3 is CAWSSTGFTYNEQFF. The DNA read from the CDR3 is TGTGCCTGGAGCTCGACAGGGTTCACCTACAATGAG.

CDR3 sequence reads: CASSLTGGDQPQHF. The sequenced part of the CDR3 DNA is TGTGCCAGCTCACTGACAGGGGGGGATCAGCCC. The V gene is TRBV18, the J gene TRBJ1-5, with 9 bases that match TRBD1. The missing CDR3 end, 3 residues past where the read stops, is filled in from the germline J gene. The length of the CDR3 is 14 residues. Per the germline V gene, CDR1 is KGHSH and CDR2 is LQKENI. V was clipped by 4 bases and J by 5 bases; unmatched bases: 3. Full variable domain (missing parts from reference TRBV18 and TRBJ1-5): NAGVMQNPRHLVRRRGQEARLRCSPMKGHSHVYWYRQLPEEGLKFMVYLQKENIIDESGMPKERFSAEFPKEGPSILRIQQVVRGDSAAYFCASSLTGGDQPQHFGDGTRLSIL.

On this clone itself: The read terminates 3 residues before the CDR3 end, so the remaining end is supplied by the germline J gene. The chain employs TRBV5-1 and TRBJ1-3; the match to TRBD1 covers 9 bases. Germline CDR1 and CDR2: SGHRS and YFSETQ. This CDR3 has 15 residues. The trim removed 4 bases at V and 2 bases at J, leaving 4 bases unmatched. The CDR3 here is CASSIGTGPGNTIYF. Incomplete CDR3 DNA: TGCGCCAGCAGCATCGGGACAGGGCCTGGAAACACC.

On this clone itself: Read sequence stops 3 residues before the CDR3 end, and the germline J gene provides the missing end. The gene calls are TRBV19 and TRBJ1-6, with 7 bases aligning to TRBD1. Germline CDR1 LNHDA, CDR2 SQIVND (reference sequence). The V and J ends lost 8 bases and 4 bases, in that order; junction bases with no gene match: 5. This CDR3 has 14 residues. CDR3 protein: CASGRTGYNSPLHF. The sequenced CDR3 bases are TGTGCCAGTGGAAGGACAGGTTATAATTCACCC.

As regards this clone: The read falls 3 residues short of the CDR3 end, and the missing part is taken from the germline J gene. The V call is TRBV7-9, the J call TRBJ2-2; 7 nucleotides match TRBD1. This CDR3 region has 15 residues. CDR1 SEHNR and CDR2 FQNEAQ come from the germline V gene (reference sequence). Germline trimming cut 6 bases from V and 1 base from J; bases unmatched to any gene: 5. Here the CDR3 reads CASSQQGMNTGELFF. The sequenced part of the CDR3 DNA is TGTGCCAGCAGTCAACAGGGGATGAACACCGGGGAG.

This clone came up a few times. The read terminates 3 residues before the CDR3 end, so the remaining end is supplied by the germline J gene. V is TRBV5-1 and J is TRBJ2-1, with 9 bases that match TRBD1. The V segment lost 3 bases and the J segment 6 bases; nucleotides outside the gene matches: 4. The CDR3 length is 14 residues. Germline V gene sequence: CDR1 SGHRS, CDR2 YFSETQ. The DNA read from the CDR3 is TGCGCCAGCAGCTGGGGGGACAGGGCCAATGAG. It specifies CASSWGDRANE. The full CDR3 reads CASSWGDRANEQFF.

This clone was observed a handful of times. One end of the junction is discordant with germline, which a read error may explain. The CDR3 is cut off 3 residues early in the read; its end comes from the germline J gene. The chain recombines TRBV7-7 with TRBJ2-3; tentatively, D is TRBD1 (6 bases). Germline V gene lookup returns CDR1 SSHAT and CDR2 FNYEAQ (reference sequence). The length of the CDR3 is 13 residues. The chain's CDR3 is CASSLATGDTQYF. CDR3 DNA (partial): TGTGCTAGCAGCTTAGCTACAGGGGATACG.